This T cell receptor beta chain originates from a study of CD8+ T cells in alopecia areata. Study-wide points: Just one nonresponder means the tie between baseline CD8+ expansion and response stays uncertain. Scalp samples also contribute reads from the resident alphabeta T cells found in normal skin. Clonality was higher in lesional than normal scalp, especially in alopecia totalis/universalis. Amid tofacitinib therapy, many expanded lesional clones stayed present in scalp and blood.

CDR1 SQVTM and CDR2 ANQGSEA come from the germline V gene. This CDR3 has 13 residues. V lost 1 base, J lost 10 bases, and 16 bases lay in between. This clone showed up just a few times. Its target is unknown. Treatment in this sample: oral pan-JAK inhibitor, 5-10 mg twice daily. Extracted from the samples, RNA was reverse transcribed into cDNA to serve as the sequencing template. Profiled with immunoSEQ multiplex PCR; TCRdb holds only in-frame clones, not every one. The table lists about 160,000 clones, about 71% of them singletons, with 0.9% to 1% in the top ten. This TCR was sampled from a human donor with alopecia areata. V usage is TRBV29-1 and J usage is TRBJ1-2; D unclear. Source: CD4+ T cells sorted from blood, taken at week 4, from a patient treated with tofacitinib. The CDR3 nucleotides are TGCAGCGTTGAAGCCACAGCTGATAATATCTACACCTTC. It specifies CSVEATADNIYTF.